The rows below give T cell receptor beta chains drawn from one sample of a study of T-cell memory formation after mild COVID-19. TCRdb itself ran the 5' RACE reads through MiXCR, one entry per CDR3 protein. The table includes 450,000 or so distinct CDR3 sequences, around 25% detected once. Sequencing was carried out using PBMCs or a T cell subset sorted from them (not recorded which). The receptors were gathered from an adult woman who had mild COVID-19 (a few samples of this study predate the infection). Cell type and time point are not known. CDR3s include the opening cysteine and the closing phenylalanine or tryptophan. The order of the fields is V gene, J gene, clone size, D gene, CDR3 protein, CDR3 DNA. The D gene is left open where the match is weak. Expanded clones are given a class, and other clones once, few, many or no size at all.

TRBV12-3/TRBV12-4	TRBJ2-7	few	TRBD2	CASRVLAGVEQYF	TGTGCCAGCAGGGTCCTAGCGGGGGTTGAGCAGTACTTC
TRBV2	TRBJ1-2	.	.	CASSGKVGGYGYTF	TGTGCCAGCAGTGGAAAGGTTGGAGGGTATGGCTACACCTTC
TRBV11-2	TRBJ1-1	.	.	CASSPAARLGAFF	TGTGCCAGCAGCCCAGCGGCCCGGCTCGGAGCTTTCTTT
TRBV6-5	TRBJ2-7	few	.	CASSRQKPYEQYF	TGTGCCAGCAGCCGACAGAAACCCTACGAGCAGTACTTC
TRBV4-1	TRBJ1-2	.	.	CASSEDLGNGGYTF	TGCGCCAGCAGCGAAGACTTGGGGAACGGAGGCTACACCTTC
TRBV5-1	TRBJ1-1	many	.	CASRFSSSMNTEAFF	TGCGCCAGCAGATTTAGTTCCTCCATGAACACTGAAGCTTTCTTT
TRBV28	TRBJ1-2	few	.	CASSPASTRGYTF	TGTGCCAGCAGTCCAGCGTCGACCCGAGGCTACACCTTC
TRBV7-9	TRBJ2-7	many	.	CASSYPNEQYF	TGTGCCAGCAGCTACCCAAACGAGCAGTACTTC
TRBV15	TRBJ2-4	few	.	CATSTIRGTKNIQYF	TGTGCCACCAGCACCATTCGAGGTACCAAAAACATTCAGTACTTC
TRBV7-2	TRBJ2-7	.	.	CASSPGGIGEQYF	TGTGCCAGCAGCCCTGGAGGAATAGGCGAGCAGTACTTC
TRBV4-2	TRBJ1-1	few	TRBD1	CASSQESGGLNTEAFF	TGTGCCAGCAGCCAAGAGTCAGGGGGCTTGAACACTGAAGCTTTCTTT